This passage covers 7 T cell receptor beta chains from one sample sequenced in a study of control samples from healthy donors and cancer patients. Using immunoSEQ multiplex PCR, the repertoire was profiled, and TCRdb retains in-frame clones only, with some absent. The sample yields roughly 120,000 clones, approximately 93% seen once. Sample: blood. Receptors originate from a woman aged 18-35 years in good health.

This chain connects TRBV28 to TRBJ2-3; no clear D gene. Germline V CDR1 and CDR2: MDHEN, SYDVKM. The CDR3 covers 12 residues. V was pared by 7 bases and J by 4 bases, with 9 bases between. The CDR3 loop reads CASMGRPDTQYF. The CDR3 region has the DNA TGTGCCAGCATGGGAAGACCAGATACGCAGTATTTT.

The rearrangement links TRBV5-8 to TRBJ1-4; D is undetermined. The V end was cut by 0 bases, the J end by 1 base, with 7 bases between. The CDR3 runs 15 residues. CDR1 SGHTS and CDR2 YDEGEE come from the germline V gene. The CDR3 DNA sequence: TGTGCCAGCAGCTTGGGCAGCATAACTAATGAAAAACTGTTTTTT. As protein: CASSLGSITNEKLFF.

This clone was observed a few times. The chain has TRBV6-2 or TRBV6-3 and TRBJ1-5, with D hard to call. Germline CDR1 is MNHEY and CDR2 is SVGEGT. Trimming left V 0 bases short and J 8 bases short, with 14 bases between. CDR3 length: 15 amino acids. The CDR3 bases are TGTGCCAGCAGTTACTCGGGCGCAAGAGGTGAGCCCCAGCATTTT. Translated, it gives CASSYSGARGEPQHF.

This clone was seen once. Different DNA sequences within this sample yield the same CDR3. This CDR3 reads CASSPRELQETQYF. CDR3 sequence (DNA): TGTGCCAGCTCACCAAGGGAGTTACAAGAGACCCAGTACTTC. The gene calls are TRBV18 and TRBJ2-5; perhaps TRBD2 as D (5 bases). Germline values: CDR1 KGHSH, CDR2 LQKENI. Deletions cut 2 bases from V and 2 bases from J, with 9 bases between. The CDR3 covers 14 residues.

This chain uses TRBV7-2 with TRBJ1-1; D call uncertain. V was trimmed by 2 bases and J by 0 bases, leaving 7 bases between them. CDR1 and CDR2 from the germline V gene are SGHTA and FQGNSA. The CDR3 has 14 residues. As DNA, the CDR3 is TGTGCCAGCAGCTTATTGGGGATGAACACTGAAGCTTTCTTT. It translates to CASSLLGMNTEAFF.

The rearrangement links TRBV28 to TRBJ2-2; the D gene is possibly TRBD1 (5 bases). CDR3 length: 15 amino acids. Trimming removed 2 bases from V and 5 bases from J, with 12 bases in between. Germline V gene sequence: CDR1 MDHEN, CDR2 SYDVKM. CDR3 bases: TGTGCCAGCAGTTTACCTACCTCAGGGACCGGGGAGCTGTTTTTT. Translation: CASSLPTSGTGELFF.

This clone has just one count. The chain couples TRBV15 to TRBJ2-3; 9 nucleotides match TRBD1. The CDR3 has 14 residues. J gave up 4 bases and V 6 bases, and 5 bases lay outside the gene matches. Looked up from germline, CDR1 is LNHNV and CDR2 is YYDKDF (reference sequence). Written as DNA, the CDR3 is TGTGCCACCAGGTTTACAGGGGGCCCAGATACGCAGTATTTT. Translation: CATRFTGGPDTQYF.